The clone carrying this T cell receptor (beta chain) was observed many times. Antigen unknown. The time point denotes: newly diagnosed GD, antithyroid drugs for less than 3 months. Following extraction of RNA from PBMCs, that RNA was used to make the TCR library. This sample was included in a study of regulatory T cells in long-lasting Graves disease. Broader study findings: Among samples with persistent disease, TRBV28, TRBJ1-2 and TRBJ2-5 were favored.

Researchers made TCR beta libraries by using iRepertoire HTBI primers and running Arm-PCR on CDR3 regions. Each CDR3 protein gets one entry after TCRdb re-called the multiplex PCR reads with MiXCR. The sample has 580,000 or so distinct CDR3 sequences, 16% seen once. This CDR3 comprises 15 residues. Trimming at V came to 5 bases and at J to 7 bases, leaving 6 bases not matched to a gene. A further study also used this sample, focusing on T cells in Graves' hyperthyroidism and ophthalmopathy.

This sequence joins TRBV12-3 or TRBV12-4 and TRBJ2-7; TRBD2 aligns across 15 bases. The TCR originated in a young man with Graves disease. The starting material was peripheral blood mononuclear cells (PBMCs), obtained at new diagnosis, from a patient treated with antithyroid drugs. This CDR3 is CASSTGLAGGREQYF. The CDR3 region has the DNA TGTGCCAGCAGTACGGGACTAGCGGGAGGTCGGGAGCAGTACTTC.